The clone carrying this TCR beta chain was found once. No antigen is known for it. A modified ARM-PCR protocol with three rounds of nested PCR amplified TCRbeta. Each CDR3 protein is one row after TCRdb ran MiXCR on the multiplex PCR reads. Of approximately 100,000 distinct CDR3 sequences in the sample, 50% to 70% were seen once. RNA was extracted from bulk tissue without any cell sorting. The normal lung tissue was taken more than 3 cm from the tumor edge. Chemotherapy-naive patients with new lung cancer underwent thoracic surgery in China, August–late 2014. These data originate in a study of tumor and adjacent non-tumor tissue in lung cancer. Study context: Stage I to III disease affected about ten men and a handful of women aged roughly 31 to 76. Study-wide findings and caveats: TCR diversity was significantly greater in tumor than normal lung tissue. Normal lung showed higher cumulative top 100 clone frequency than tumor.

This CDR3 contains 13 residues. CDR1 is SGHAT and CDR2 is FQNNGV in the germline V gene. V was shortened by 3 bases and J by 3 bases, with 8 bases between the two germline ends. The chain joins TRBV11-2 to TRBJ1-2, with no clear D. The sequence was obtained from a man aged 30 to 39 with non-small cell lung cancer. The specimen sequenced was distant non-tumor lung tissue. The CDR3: CASSFEADYGYTF. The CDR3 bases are TGTGCCAGCAGCTTTGAGGCTGACTATGGCTACACCTTC. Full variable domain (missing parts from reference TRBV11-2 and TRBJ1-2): EAGVAQSPRYKIIEKRQSVAFWCNPISGHATLYWYQQILGQGPKLLIQFQNNGVVDDSQLPKDRFSAERLKGVDSTLKIQPAKLEDSAVYLCASSFEADYGYTFGSGTRLTVV.